Below, 2 T cell receptor beta chains from the same sample are listed, as sequenced in a study of blood T cell repertoires in COVID-19. The method was immunoSEQ multiplex PCR; TCRdb's version includes in-frame clones alone and lacks a portion of them. The sample lists more than 45,000 clones, 85% to 90% occurring once. What was sequenced was peripheral blood. These receptors all stem from a man aged 55-75 years with acute or convalescent COVID-19.

The V gene is TRBV21-1, the J gene TRBJ1-3; the D call TRBD1 from the table was never checked on the DNA. TRBV21-1 is classified as a pseudogene. This CDR3 comprises 21 residues. CDR3 sequence reads: CASSKGQGKITTEGSGNTIYF. CDR3 nucleotides: TGTGCCAGCAGCAAAGGACAGGGTAAGATCACCACGGAGGGCTCTGGAAACACCATATATTTT.

This clone has only one observation. The chain uses TRBV28 and TRBJ1-5, with 9 nucleotides matching TRBD1. V gave up 6 bases and J gave up 0 bases; unmatched junction bases: 9. Germline V gene data show CDR1 as MDHEN and CDR2 as SYDVKM. CDR3 length: 17 residues. CDR3 amino acids: CASSWDRAMYSNQPQHF. CDR3 bases: TGTGCCAGCAGCTGGGACAGGGCCATGTATAGCAATCAGCCCCAGCATTTT.